This is a list of T cell receptor beta chains from one sample in a study of OX40 agonist ivuxolimab in advanced cancers. Clones were sequenced by immunoSEQ multiplex PCR, and TCRdb holds only the in-frame ones, with some missing. The table lists some 150,000 clones, about 92% of them singletons. Source: CD4+ or CD8+ T cells sorted from blood, taken in a trial of the OX40 agonist ivuxolimab. The receptors stem from an adult with an advanced solid tumor such as melanoma, head and neck, liver or kidney cancer. Both conserved end residues are part of each CDR3. Each record gives: clone size, V gene, J gene, D gene, CDR3 DNA, CDR3 protein. D genes are given only for firm matches. Only part of the rows carry a size: once, few, many, or a class if the clone is expanded.

clone size: once
V gene: TRBV5-1
J gene: TRBJ2-5
D gene: .
CDR3 DNA: TGCGCCAGCAGCTTAGAGGAGACCCAGTACTTC
CDR3 protein: CASSLEETQYF

clone size: .
V gene: TRBV7-9
J gene: TRBJ1-5
D gene: .
CDR3 DNA: TGTGCCAGCACCTTAACTGGGGAGCAGCCCCAGCATTTT
CDR3 protein: CASTLTGEQPQHF

clone size: .
V gene: TRBV4-2
J gene: TRBJ2-1
D gene: .
CDR3 DNA: TGTGCCAGCAGCCAACAGGACAGAGGGCTCAATGAGCAGTTCTTC
CDR3 protein: CASSQQDRGLNEQFF

clone size: once
V gene: TRBV7-8
J gene: TRBJ1-6
D gene: .
CDR3 DNA: TGTGCCAGCAGCTTACCCAATTTTAATTCACCCCTCCACTTT
CDR3 protein: CASSLPNFNSPLHF

clone size: .
V gene: TRBV19
J gene: TRBJ2-1
D gene: TRBD2
CDR3 DNA: TGTGCCAGTAGTTCCCAAAGCGGGACCCACTACAATGAGCAGTTCTTC
CDR3 protein: CASSSQSGTHYNEQFF

clone size: .
V gene: TRBV7-2
J gene: TRBJ2-3
D gene: .
CDR3 DNA: TGTGCCAGCAGCCAGGGAGATACGCAGTATTTT
CDR3 protein: CASSQGDTQYF

clone size: .
V gene: TRBV4-2
J gene: TRBJ1-4
D gene: TRBD1
CDR3 DNA: TGTGCCAGCAGCACCGGGACAGCACTGAATGAAAAACTGTTTTTT
CDR3 protein: CASSTGTALNEKLFF

clone size: .
V gene: TRBV6-5
J gene: TRBJ1-2
D gene: .
CDR3 DNA: TGTGCCAGCAGTTATGATGGCGGCAGGGCTGGCTATGGCTACACCTTC
CDR3 protein: CASSYDGGRAGYGYTF

clone size: few
V gene: TRBV7-3
J gene: TRBJ2-1
D gene: .
CDR3 DNA: TGTGCCAGCCAACCTAACACCCTAGGATTCTCCTACAATGAGCAGTTCTTC
CDR3 protein: CASQPNTLGFSYNEQFF

clone size: .
V gene: TRBV7-2
J gene: TRBJ1-4
D gene: TRBD1
CDR3 DNA: TGTGCCAGCAGCCGGGACAGGGACTCAACTAATGAAAAACTGTTTTTT
CDR3 protein: CASSRDRDSTNEKLFF

clone size: .
V gene: TRBV6-6
J gene: TRBJ2-1
D gene: .
CDR3 DNA: TGTGCCAGCAGGTACCTAAACCATGGTGAGCAGTTCTTC
CDR3 protein: CASRYLNHGEQFF

clone size: .
V gene: TRBV11-1
J gene: TRBJ2-7
D gene: .
CDR3 DNA: TGTGCCAGCAGCTCCCGGGACGGTCACTACGAGCAGTACTTC
CDR3 protein: CASSSRDGHYEQYF

clone size: .
V gene: TRBV7-2
J gene: TRBJ1-6
D gene: .
CDR3 DNA: TGTGCCAGCAGCTTATCAACGGCGGGGAATTCACCCCTCCACTTT
CDR3 protein: CASSLSTAGNSPLHF

clone size: few
V gene: TRBV7-2
J gene: TRBJ1-1
D gene: TRBD1
CDR3 DNA: TGTGCCAGCAGCCCGGACAGGGGGCTGAACACTGAAGCTTTCTTT
CDR3 protein: CASSPDRGLNTEAFF

clone size: .
V gene: TRBV5-1
J gene: TRBJ2-3
D gene: .
CDR3 DNA: TGCGCCAGCAGCTCAAATGGGGCCACAGATACGCAGTATTTT
CDR3 protein: CASSSNGATDTQYF

clone size: .
V gene: TRBV7-2
J gene: TRBJ2-3
D gene: TRBD1
CDR3 DNA: TGTGCCAGCAGTTTACAGGGGTCCCGCACAGATACGCAGTATTTT
CDR3 protein: CASSLQGSRTDTQYF

clone size: once
V gene: TRBV29-1
J gene: TRBJ1-3
D gene: TRBD1
CDR3 DNA: TGCAGCGTGAGGGTGGGGACAGGGGAACACTCTGGAAACACCATATATTTT
CDR3 protein: CSVRVGTGEHSGNTIYF

clone size: .
V gene: TRBV7-6
J gene: TRBJ2-1
D gene: TRBD2
CDR3 DNA: TGTGCCAGCAGCTTTCTAGCGGGGTGGGCCAATGAGCAGTTCTTC
CDR3 protein: CASSFLAGWANEQFF

clone size: once
V gene: TRBV29-1
J gene: TRBJ1-2
D gene: TRBD1
CDR3 DNA: TGCAGCGCCGGGACAGGATCTAACTATGGCTACACCTTC
CDR3 protein: CSAGTGSNYGYTF

clone size: .
V gene: TRBV11-2
J gene: TRBJ1-5
D gene: .
CDR3 DNA: TGTGCCAGCAGCTTTGATGGGGGGGGCAATCAGCCCCAGCATTTT
CDR3 protein: CASSFDGGGNQPQHF

clone size: .
V gene: TRBV5-6
J gene: TRBJ1-5
D gene: .
CDR3 DNA: TGTGCCAGCAGCTTATATAGCAATCAGCCCCAGCATTTT
CDR3 protein: CASSLYSNQPQHF

clone size: .
V gene: TRBV5-1
J gene: TRBJ1-5
D gene: .
CDR3 DNA: TGCGCCAGCAGCCTCAGGGCCAATCAGCCCCAGCATTTT
CDR3 protein: CASSLRANQPQHF

clone size: .
V gene: TRBV19
J gene: TRBJ1-3
D gene: .
CDR3 DNA: TGTGCCAGTAGTCCGGTTCCGGAGGACACCATATATTTT
CDR3 protein: CASSPVPEDTIYF

clone size: .
V gene: TRBV6-5
J gene: TRBJ2-4
D gene: TRBD2
CDR3 DNA: TGTGCCAGCAGCTATAAGCGGGGGTACGGTAACATTCAGTACTTC
CDR3 protein: CASSYKRGYGNIQYF

clone size: .
V gene: TRBV7-3
J gene: TRBJ2-1
D gene: TRBD2
CDR3 DNA: TGTGCCAGCAGCGGGACCGGGACTAGCGGGAAAAATGAGCAGTTCTTC
CDR3 protein: CASSGTGTSGKNEQFF

clone size: .
V gene: TRBV4-1
J gene: TRBJ2-5
D gene: .
CDR3 DNA: TGCGCCAGCAGCCCCAGAGAACGGGAGACCCAGTACTTC
CDR3 protein: CASSPRERETQYF

clone size: .
V gene: TRBV6-5
J gene: TRBJ1-2
D gene: TRBD1
CDR3 DNA: TGTGCCAGCAGTTACCGGACAGGGCGAATCTATGGCTACACCTTC
CDR3 protein: CASSYRTGRIYGYTF

clone size: .
V gene: TRBV10-3
J gene: TRBJ1-1
D gene: .
CDR3 DNA: TGTGCCATCAGTGGGCAAACCAGCGCTGAAGCTTTCTTT
CDR3 protein: CAISGQTSAEAFF

clone size: .
V gene: TRBV30
J gene: TRBJ2-7
D gene: TRBD2
CDR3 DNA: TGTGCCTGGAGTTCGACTCTCGGACTAGCGGAGACCTACGAGCAGTACTTC
CDR3 protein: CAWSSTLGLAETYEQYF

clone size: .
V gene: TRBV29-1
J gene: TRBJ2-2
D gene: TRBD2
CDR3 DNA: TGCAGCGCCACCCCGGGACTAGTTCCCACCGGGGAGCTGTTTTTT
CDR3 protein: CSATPGLVPTGELFF

clone size: once
V gene: TRBV6-5
J gene: TRBJ2-7
D gene: TRBD1
CDR3 DNA: TGTGCCAGCAGCTCGACAGGGAACTACGAGCAGTACTTC
CDR3 protein: CASSSTGNYEQYF

clone size: .
V gene: TRBV7-8
J gene: TRBJ2-7
D gene: TRBD2
CDR3 DNA: TGTGCCAGCAGCAGCGGGGGGGCCTACGAGCAGTACTTC
CDR3 protein: CASSSGGAYEQYF

clone size: .
V gene: TRBV19
J gene: TRBJ2-2
D gene: TRBD1
CDR3 DNA: TGTGCCAGTCGACAGGGGGCGAACACCGGGGAGCTGTTTTTT
CDR3 protein: CASRQGANTGELFF

clone size: .
V gene: TRBV19
J gene: TRBJ2-2
D gene: .
CDR3 DNA: TGTGCCAGTAGTATAGATCAGGGAGCGGACACCGGGGAGCTGTTTTTT
CDR3 protein: CASSIDQGADTGELFF

clone size: .
V gene: TRBV7-9
J gene: TRBJ2-1
D gene: .
CDR3 DNA: TGTGCCAGCAGCTTAGTACAGTACAATGAGCAGTTCTTC
CDR3 protein: CASSLVQYNEQFF

clone size: .
V gene: TRBV5-1
J gene: TRBJ1-1
D gene: .
CDR3 DNA: TGCGCCAGCAGCTTGGAACAGCTGGGGAACACTGAAGCTTTCTTT
CDR3 protein: CASSLEQLGNTEAFF

clone size: .
V gene: TRBV4-1
J gene: TRBJ1-2
D gene: .
CDR3 DNA: TGCGTCAGCAGCCACAGGGTTTATGGCTACACCTTC
CDR3 protein: CVSSHRVYGYTF

clone size: .
V gene: TRBV11-2
J gene: TRBJ2-3
D gene: TRBD2
CDR3 DNA: TGTGCCAGCAGTCCTTGGGGTAGCGGGGGGGCTGAAGATACGCAGTATTTT
CDR3 protein: CASSPWGSGGAEDTQYF

clone size: .
V gene: TRBV7-6
J gene: TRBJ2-3
D gene: .
CDR3 DNA: TGTGCCAGCAGCCCAAACCTGAACACAGATACGCAGTATTTT
CDR3 protein: CASSPNLNTDTQYF

clone size: .
V gene: TRBV6-5
J gene: TRBJ2-5
D gene: .
CDR3 DNA: TGTGCCAGCAGTTACTCTTGGGGGAAGGAGACCCAGTACTTC
CDR3 protein: CASSYSWGKETQYF

clone size: .
V gene: TRBV7-2
J gene: TRBJ2-7
D gene: TRBD1
CDR3 DNA: TGTGCCAGCAGCGAGGGATTCAGGGGGCCCAGCTCCTACGAGCAGTACTTC
CDR3 protein: CASSEGFRGPSSYEQYF

clone size: .
V gene: TRBV10-2
J gene: TRBJ2-2
D gene: TRBD1
CDR3 DNA: TGCGCCAGCAGTGAGGTGACAGGGGGCACCGGGGAGCTGTTTTTT
CDR3 protein: CASSEVTGGTGELFF

clone size: .
V gene: TRBV6-5
J gene: TRBJ1-2
D gene: .
CDR3 DNA: TGTGCCAGCTATACCGGGGGATACTACACCTTC
CDR3 protein: CASYTGGYYTF

clone size: .
V gene: TRBV11-2
J gene: TRBJ2-1
D gene: .
CDR3 DNA: TGTGCCAGCAGCTTAGCTGGGGGCTCCTACAATGAGCAGTTCTTC
CDR3 protein: CASSLAGGSYNEQFF

clone size: .
V gene: TRBV18
J gene: TRBJ1-1
D gene: .
CDR3 DNA: TGTGCCAGCTCACCCGAGGGCGGGGCGTCGAACACTGAAGCTTTCTTT
CDR3 protein: CASSPEGGASNTEAFF

clone size: .
V gene: TRBV5-1
J gene: TRBJ1-5
D gene: .
CDR3 DNA: TGCGCCAGCAGCTTGGAGGGGGGCGAGGCTCAGCCCCAGCATTTT
CDR3 protein: CASSLEGGEAQPQHF

clone size: .
V gene: TRBV4-3
J gene: TRBJ2-1
D gene: .
CDR3 DNA: TGCGCCAGCAGCCAAGCGTCGACAAACTACAATGAGCAGTTCTTC
CDR3 protein: CASSQASTNYNEQFF

clone size: once
V gene: TRBV5-6
J gene: TRBJ2-3
D gene: TRBD1
CDR3 DNA: TGTGCCAGCAGCCCAGGACAGGGACCAGATACGCAGTATTTT
CDR3 protein: CASSPGQGPDTQYF

clone size: .
V gene: TRBV27
J gene: TRBJ2-7
D gene: TRBD1
CDR3 DNA: TGTGCCAGCATTAACCGGGACAGCCCTGACGAGCAGTACTTC
CDR3 protein: CASINRDSPDEQYF

clone size: .
V gene: TRBV6-5
J gene: TRBJ2-7
D gene: TRBD2
CDR3 DNA: TGTGCCAGCAGATCGGGACTAGCGGGCTCCTACGAGCAGTACTTC
CDR3 protein: CASRSGLAGSYEQYF

clone size: .
V gene: TRBV2
J gene: TRBJ2-5
D gene: TRBD2
CDR3 DNA: TGTGCCAGCAGTGCCCGTCTAGCGGGGGTTTTGAAGACCCAGTACTTC
CDR3 protein: CASSARLAGVLKTQYF

clone size: .
V gene: TRBV6-6
J gene: TRBJ2-7
D gene: .
CDR3 DNA: TGTGCCAGCAGTCTCGGGACCACCTACGAGCAGTACTTC
CDR3 protein: CASSLGTTYEQYF

clone size: .
V gene: TRBV27
J gene: TRBJ2-1
D gene: .
CDR3 DNA: TGTGCCAGCAGACAACGAAAGAACAATGAGCAGTTCTTC
CDR3 protein: CASRQRKNNEQFF

clone size: once
V gene: TRBV5-6
J gene: TRBJ1-1
D gene: TRBD1
CDR3 DNA: TGTGCCAGCAGCGGGCCCAACAGGGGGCTGAGTCGAGCTTTCTTT
CDR3 protein: CASSGPNRGLSRAFF

clone size: .
V gene: TRBV6-1
J gene: TRBJ1-2
D gene: .
CDR3 DNA: TGTGCCAGCAGTCCCTACATCCATGGCTACACCTTC
CDR3 protein: CASSPYIHGYTF